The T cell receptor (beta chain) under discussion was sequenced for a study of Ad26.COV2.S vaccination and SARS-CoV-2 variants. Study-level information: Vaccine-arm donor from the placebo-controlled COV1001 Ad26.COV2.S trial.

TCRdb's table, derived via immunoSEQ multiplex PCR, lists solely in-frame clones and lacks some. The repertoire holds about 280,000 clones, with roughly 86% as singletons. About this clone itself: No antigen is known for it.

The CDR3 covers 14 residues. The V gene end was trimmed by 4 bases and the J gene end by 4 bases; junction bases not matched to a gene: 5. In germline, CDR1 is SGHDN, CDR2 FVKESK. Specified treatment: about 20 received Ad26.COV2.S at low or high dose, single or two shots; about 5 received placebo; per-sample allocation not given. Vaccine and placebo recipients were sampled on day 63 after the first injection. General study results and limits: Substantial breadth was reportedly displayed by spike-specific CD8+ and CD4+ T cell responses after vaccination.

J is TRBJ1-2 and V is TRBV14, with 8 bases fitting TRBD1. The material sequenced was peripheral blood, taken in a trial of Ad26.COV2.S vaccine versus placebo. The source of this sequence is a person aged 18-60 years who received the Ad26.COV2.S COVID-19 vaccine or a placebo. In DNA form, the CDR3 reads TGTGCCAGCAGCCGGCAAGGACAGGGCTATGGCTACACCTTC. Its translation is CASSRQGQGYGYTF.